This is a list of T cell receptor beta chains from one sample in a study of blood T cells in healthy people across ages. TCRdb re-called the 5' RACE reads with MiXCR, one entry per CDR3 protein. Found here are around 700,000 distinct CDR3 sequences, 25% of them singletons; the top ten hold under 10%. These data were likewise used in another study, on T cells of mothers and their children.

Sequencing used blood. The receptors were sampled from a boy between 5 and 17 years old in good health. The CDR3 runs from the conserved cysteine through the conserved F or W. Each record gives: V gene, CDR3 length, clone size, CDR3 protein. Size tells how often a clone was seen (once, few, many) or the class of an expanded clone, and some rows leave it out.

TRBV7-2 16 NA CASSPPGGYGYNEQFF
TRBV18 18 NA CASSPTSLGYATNEKLFF
TRBV28 16 NA CASTGSSGLNTGELFF
TRBV7-9 12 few CASSLKGQDAFF
TRBV14 16 NA CASSQRLAGGSGEQYF
TRBV28 15 few CASSPGQGFMRGYTF
TRBV12-3/TRBV12-4 14 few CASSYPTGGYGYTF
TRBV29-1 13 NA CSVEDMGFPEAFF
TRBV29-1 14 NA CSVESDGESYEQYF
TRBV4-1 18 NA CASSQAPRTSGSTDTQYF
TRBV12-3/TRBV12-4 14 NA CASSPSSFSYEQYF
TRBV27 16 NA CASSLSSPISGNTIYF
TRBV7-9 12 many CASSSNRETQYF
TRBV7-6 14 NA CASRDSFHPWTQYF
TRBV7-8 19 few CASSSNGLAGGSAKNIQYF
TRBV5-1 15 few CASGLAGGLTETQYF
TRBV5-6 15 NA CASSGGTGFGQPQHF
TRBV20-1 15 NA CSARLAGLQYNEQFF
TRBV27 12 NA CASSSRDHSRFF
TRBV27 14 NA CASSLSAGGSGYTF
TRBV7-8 13 few CASSLASTGEAFF
TRBV19 13 NA CASSSSRLSKAFF
TRBV6-5 13 NA CASIDRDLNGYTF
TRBV28 14 few CASSLRWGNQPQHF
TRBV4-3 16 NA CASSQQQGGGYNEQFF
TRBV6-5 12 few CATQDSTETQYF
TRBV18 16 NA CASSPPVGSSYNEQFF
TRBV5-6 14 few CASSSSKIQETQYF
TRBV20-1 14 NA CSARARTYSGGQFF
TRBV12-3/TRBV12-4 16 NA CASSSPSSGTSLEQYF